This T cell receptor (beta chain) was documented in a study of shared T cell receptors in the human thymus (dated by TCRdb to 2020 to 2022). In the study overall: The study examined how self-reactive, shared T-cell receptor alpha chains are generated in the human thymus.

The CDR3 runs 14 residues from the cysteine to the phenylalanine. Only the CDR3 region is kept as DNA, spanning 42 bases read in frame from base 1. The germline V gene yields SGHDN for CDR1 and FVKESK for CDR2. Here V drops 4 bases and J drops 6 bases, and the junction holds 5 bases not matched to any gene. The library was prepared using the immunoSEQ multiplex PCR assay. Held by TCRdb, this immuneACCESS table contains in-frame sequences only and omits some clones. Under half of the omission traces to an unresolved V gene where checked; the cause of the rest is unknown. The sample data list some 660,000 clones, and around 87% of these were observed just once. The top ten clonotypes cover 0.0094% of the sample. Concerning this clone itself: Its target antigen remains unknown. Per-base quality was not reported, and no clone a single base away is much larger than it.

These data also formed part of another study, on human thymus T cells. According to the second study: In Finland, the donors were immunologically healthy infants who were having open corrective cardiac surgery for congenital heart defects. Thymus tissue was collected as surgical resects that were removed during corrective cardiac surgery. V and J gene segment usage appeared biased in both thymic and peripheral blood repertoires. Highly overlapping thymic TCR repertoires among unrelated individuals were reported in the related research. The study characterized TCR alpha and beta repertoires from fewer than 10 infant thymus samples and a few related peripheral blood samples. The infant donors were about 7 to 250 days old, and the cohort included six males and a couple of females. After being mechanically released from the tissue, thymocytes were kept at -70 degrees C in pellets of about 8.5-32 million cells. Genomic DNA was extracted from frozen cell pellets with a QIAsymphony instrument. TCRB and TCRAD loci were amplified from a standardized quantity of quality-controlled genomic DNA using the immunoSEQ multiplex PCR assay. The V(D)J region was spanned by amplicons of a length sufficient to cover the CDR3 and to identify V and J genes. Through the commercial immunoSEQ service, the amplicons were sequenced on an Illumina platform. Primer bias and sequencing errors were corrected using previously described methods, and TCRAD and TCRB definitions followed the IMGT database. Analysis of the repertoires was done with immunoSEQ Analyzer 3.0 and VDJTools and included basic statistics, V/J segment usage, diversity estimates, rarefaction and pairwise overlap. Diversity was estimated with Chao1, ChaoE, Efron-Thisted, Shannon and inverse Simpson indices, and also on datasets down-sampled to the smallest sample. Repertoire overlap used strict matching of CDR3 nucleotide sequence, V gene and J gene, with Jaccard-based multidimensional scaling clustering. On average, thymus samples gave 650,000 to 1,000,000 unique TCRB clonotypes, whereas blood samples gave roughly 80,000.

The specimen sequenced was thymocytes. The TCR sequence derives from a boy in the first two years of life with a congenital heart defect. Donor details come from another sample of the same person, matched by shared clones. Recombination linked TRBV14 to TRBJ1-2; 10 of the junction bases match TRBD1. Here is the DNA: TGTGCCAGCAGCCTAAGACAGGGGGCGGATGGCTACACCTTC. Its protein product is CASSLRQGADGYTF.